One and the same sample provided the 16 T cell receptor beta chains below, sequenced in a study of T cell responses to AZD1222 COVID-19 vaccine. Sequencing used immunoSEQ multiplex PCR; TCRdb keeps in-frame clones, though not all of them. Of about 120,000 clones in the sample, roughly 88% were seen once. The sequenced sample was peripheral blood, obtained on day 0 of MenACWY control vaccination. All receptors come from an adult in good health.

This clone was detected only a few times. The rearrangement joins TRBV7-9 to TRBJ2-7, with 7 positions matching TRBD1. There are 15 residues in the CDR3. Germline values: CDR1 SEHNR, CDR2 FQNEAQ (reference sequence). The V and J ends lost 3 bases and 0 bases, in that order; junction bases with no gene match: 5. Here the CDR3 DNA reads TGTGCCAGCAGCTTGGGGACAGCGTCCTCCTACGAGCAGTACTTC. Residues: CASSLGTASSYEQYF.

A word on this clone: Distinct nucleotide sequences in the sample also encode this CDR3. The J gene is TRBJ1-5, the V gene TRBV28; D remains ambiguous. The V gene lost 5 bases and the J gene lost 6 bases, with 8 bases spanning the gap. The CDR3 is made up of 12 amino acids. The germline V gene has CDR1 MDHEN and CDR2 SYDVKM. As DNA, the CDR3 is TGTGCCAGCAGTCTACCTATTCAGCCCCAGCATTTT. It is translated as CASSLPIQPQHF. The whole variable domain, remainder taken from reference TRBV28 and TRBJ1-5, is DVKVTQSSRYLVKRTGEKVFLECVQDMDHENMFWYRQDPGLGLRLIYFSYDVKMKEKGDIPEGYSVSREKKERFSLILESASTNQTSMYLCASSLPIQPQHFGDGTRLSIL.

This chain uses TRBV27 with TRBJ1-2, with D maybe TRBD1 (5 bases). This CDR3 comprises 21 residues. The V and J ends lost 0 bases and 2 bases respectively, with 28 bases between them. The germline V gene has CDR1 MNHEY and CDR2 SMNVEV (reference sequence). The CDR3 loop reads CASSLSGAGGNRRERNYGYTF. CDR3 nucleotides: TGTGCCAGCAGTTTATCAGGTGCGGGTGGGAACAGGAGAGAAAGGAACTATGGCTACACCTTC.

This sequence joins TRBV15 and TRBJ1-6, with 8 bases fitting TRBD1. CDR3 length equals 18 residues. Germline V gene lookup returns CDR1 LNHNV and CDR2 YYDKDF (reference sequence). With 0 bases clipped from V and 10 bases from J, the junction kept 14 bases outside the gene matches. CDR3 DNA sequence: TGTGCCACCAGCAGAGAAGTGGGCAGGGGGCCGGGGTACTCACCCCTCCACTTT. Translating gives CATSREVGRGPGYSPLHF.

The J gene is TRBJ2-7, the V gene TRBV28, with 11 bases fitting TRBD1. The V and J ends lost 5 bases and 3 bases, in that order; junction bases with no gene match: 6. The CDR3 contains 15 residues. Germline CDR1 MDHEN, CDR2 SYDVKM. CDR3 nucleotide sequence: TGTGCCAGCAGTCCTCCGGGGACAGGGGGCTACGAGCAGTACTTC. Translating gives CASSPPGTGGYEQYF.

The chain couples TRBV7-2 to TRBJ1-3; TRBD1 is a possible D gene (5 bases). The CDR3 is made up of 15 amino acids. V gave up 3 bases and J gave up 0 bases, with 9 bases separating them. Germline assignment: CDR1 SGHTA and CDR2 FQGNSA. The CDR3 protein is CASSLPTDSGNTIYF. The CDR3, as DNA: TGTGCCAGCAGCTTGCCGACAGACTCTGGAAACACCATATATTTT.

For this clone: The sample contains more than one DNA sequence encoding this CDR3. This chain uses TRBV6-1 with TRBJ1-5, with D unclear. The ends were cut back, 3 bases at V and 2 bases at J, with 8 bases in the middle. CDR1 is MNHNS, CDR2 SASEGT, per germline. The CDR3 runs 14 residues. CDR3: CASSEWQGNQPQHF. In DNA, the CDR3 is TGTGCCAGCAGTGAGTGGCAGGGCAATCAGCCCCAGCATTTT.

CDR3 in amino acids: CASGDLAPYNEQFF. For the CDR3, the DNA is TGTGCCAGCGGAGACCTAGCGCCCTACAATGAGCAGTTCTTC. The chain is built from TRBV27 and TRBJ2-1; TRBD2 is a possible D gene (6 bases). The CDR3 totals 14 residues. Trimming removed 8 bases at V and 2 bases at J, with 13 bases between. Germline V gives CDR1 MNHEY, CDR2 SMNVEV (reference sequence).

CDR3 bases: TGTGCCGTATCGGGACAGGGTCGCACTGAAGCTTTCTTT. This sequence encodes CAVSGQGRTEAFF. J is TRBJ1-1 and V is TRBV6-5; 9 bases map to TRBD1. Germline V lookup: CDR1 MNHEY, CDR2 SVGAGI. The length of the CDR3 is 13 residues. J gave up 4 bases and V 11 bases, and 8 bases lay outside the gene matches.

V is TRBV29-1 and J is TRBJ1-1; D not resolved. The germline gives CDR1 SQVTM, CDR2 ANQGSEA. This CDR3 comprises 13 residues. Trimming removed 2 bases at V and 0 bases at J, with 7 bases between. The DNA of the CDR3 is TGCAGCGTTGAATCTGCGGTGAACACTGAAGCTTTCTTT. Protein sequence: CSVESAVNTEAFF.

This rearrangement joins TRBV11-2 to TRBJ1-2; D unresolved. The CDR3 is made up of 11 amino acids. Germline assignment: CDR1 SGHAT and CDR2 FQNNGV. V lost 4 bases, J lost 8 bases, and 8 bases lay in between. The CDR3 sequence: CASSSYKGYTF. CDR3 bases: TGTGCCAGCAGCTCCTATAAGGGCTACACCTTC.

The CDR3 loop is CASSQGGRETEAFF. CDR3 bases: TGTGCCAGCAGCCAAGGAGGGAGGGAAACTGAAGCTTTCTTT. This sequence joins TRBV4-2 and TRBJ1-1; no firm D call. V was shortened by 1 base and J by 5 bases, with 11 bases between the two germline ends. Germline V gene lookup returns CDR1 LGHNA and CDR2 YNFKEQ. CDR3 length: 14 amino acids.

This chain links TRBV4-1 with TRBJ1-5; 11 bases are a match to TRBD1. The CDR3 runs 18 residues. V trimming: 4 bases; J trimming: 0 bases; junction bases outside the gene matches: 8. Germline CDR1 MGHRA, CDR2 YSYEKL. CDR3 sequence (DNA): TGCGCCAGCAGCCCGGGACAGGGGGTAAGGAATAGCAATCAGCCCCAGCATTTT. As protein: CASSPGQGVRNSNQPQHF.

V and J are TRBV7-9 and TRBJ2-7; D is possibly TRBD1 or TRBD2 (5 bases each). Germline CDR1 reads SEHNR; CDR2 reads FQNEAQ (reference sequence). The CDR3 length is 14 residues. Trimming removed 5 bases at V and 0 bases at J, with 11 bases between. This CDR3 is CASSRDGSSYEQYF. As DNA, the CDR3 is TGTGCCAGCAGCCGGGACGGATCCTCCTACGAGCAGTACTTC. Supplemented by reference TRBV7-9 and TRBJ2-7, the full variable domain reads DTGVSQNPRHKITKRGQNVTFRCDPISEHNRLYWYRQTLGQGPEFLTYFQNEAQLEKSRLLSDRFSAERPKGSFSTLEIQRTEQGDSAMYLCASSRDGSSYEQYFGPGTRLTVT.

The chain has TRBV5-1 and TRBJ1-3; D is unclear. The CDR3 length is 16 residues. Between the trimmed V and J ends, which lost 0 bases and 2 bases, there was a span of 12 bases. Germline V CDR1 and CDR2: SGHRS, YFSETQ. The CDR3 sequence is CASSLASGGTGNTIYF. In nucleotides, the CDR3 is TGCGCCAGCAGCTTGGCCTCAGGAGGGACTGGAAACACCATATATTTT.

This chain connects TRBV5-1 to TRBJ2-5; 7 bases fit TRBD2. This CDR3 comprises 14 residues. J gave up 3 bases and V 4 bases, and 6 bases lay outside the gene matches. Germline loops: CDR1 SGHRS, CDR2 YFSETQ. The CDR3 DNA is TGCGCCAGCAGCCTCGGGACTACAAAAGAGACCCAGTACTTC. This translates into CASSLGTTKETQYF.